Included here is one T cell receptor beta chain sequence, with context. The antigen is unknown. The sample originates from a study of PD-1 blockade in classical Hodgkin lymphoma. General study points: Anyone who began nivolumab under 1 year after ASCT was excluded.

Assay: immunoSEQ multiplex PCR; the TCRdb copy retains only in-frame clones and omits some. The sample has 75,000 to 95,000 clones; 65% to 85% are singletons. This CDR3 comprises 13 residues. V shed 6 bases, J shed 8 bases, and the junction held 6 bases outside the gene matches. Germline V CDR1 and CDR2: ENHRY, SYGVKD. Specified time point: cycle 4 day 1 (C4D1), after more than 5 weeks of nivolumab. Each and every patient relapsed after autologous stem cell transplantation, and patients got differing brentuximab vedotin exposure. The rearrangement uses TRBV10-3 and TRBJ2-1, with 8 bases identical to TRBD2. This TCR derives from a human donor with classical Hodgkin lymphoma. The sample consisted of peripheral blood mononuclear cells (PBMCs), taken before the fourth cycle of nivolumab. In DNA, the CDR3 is TGTGCCATCAGGTGGACTAGCAGCGATGAGCAGTTCTTC. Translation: CAIRWTSSDEQFF.